This record covers a single T cell receptor beta chain. The data belong to a study of T-cell reconstitution after alpha-beta-depleted transplantation in children. The TCRbeta library was prepared with unique molecular identifiers. In TCRdb, the PCR reads were re-called with MiXCR into one record per CDR3 protein. The repertoire has about 640,000 distinct CDR3 sequences, approximately 17% of them found once; the top ten carry 1.1%. The clonotype originates from a human donor who donated a stem cell graft to a child with acute myeloid leukemia. The sample was PBMCs from the stem cell graft donor, taken from the stem cell graft.

The CDR3 is CASSYGRSKTQYF. The CDR3 nucleotides read TGTGCCAGCAGCTATGGACGTAGTAAGACCCAGTACTTC. The rearrangement links TRBV5-6 to TRBJ2-5, with D uncertain. The V and J ends lost 3 bases and 6 bases respectively, with 12 bases between them. The V gene's germline CDR1 is SGHDT and CDR2 YYEEEE. This CDR3 spans 13 amino acids.